A selection of T cell receptor beta chains follows, all from one sample in a study of T cells in Graves' hyperthyroidism and ophthalmopathy. TCRdb reanalysed the multiplex PCR reads using MiXCR and keeps one entry per CDR3 protein. This table holds 250,000 or so distinct CDR3 sequences, about a sixth found once. The source material was blood. These receptor sequences come from a young woman with Graves' ophthalmopathy. CDR3s include the opening cysteine and the closing phenylalanine or tryptophan. D genes are given only for firm matches. Some rows have no size entry. The others give once, few or many, or a class for an expanded clone.

cdr3_aa cdr3_nt d_call v_call clone_size j_call
CASRGLAAYNEQFF TGTGCCAGCAGGGGACTAGCGGCCTACAATGAGCAGTTCTTC TRBD2 TRBV6-2/TRBV6-3 many TRBJ2-1
CASVEVGRGGFSPLHF TGTGCCAGCGTCGAGGTCGGTCGGGGTGGGTTTTCACCCCTCCACTTT . TRBV28 many TRBJ1-6
CASSLRPGQNLEQYF TGTGCCAGCAGTTTACGTCCGGGACAGAATTTAGAGCAGTACTTC TRBD1 TRBV28 many TRBJ2-7
CSARPLGESEAFF TGCAGTGCTAGACCCCTTGGGGAGTCTGAAGCTTTCTTT . TRBV20-1 many TRBJ1-1
CAIQSGRRPYEQYF TGTGCCATCCAATCGGGGAGACGGCCCTACGAGCAGTACTTC . TRBV19 many TRBJ2-7
CATSREGAARAGELFF TGTGCCACCAGCAGAGAAGGGGCCGCCCGAGCCGGGGAGCTGTTTTTT . TRBV15 many TRBJ2-2
CSASYDADEAFF TGCAGTGCTAGCTATGACGCGGATGAAGCTTTCTTT . TRBV20-1 many TRBJ1-1
CASNPTVRTSGGPRNEQFF TGTGCCAGCAACCCAACGGTGAGGACTAGCGGGGGGCCGAGGAATGAGCAGTTCTTC TRBD2 TRBV28 . TRBJ2-1
CSVEEVLGRVYTF TGCAGCGTTGAAGAGGTTCTCGGGAGGGTCTACACCTTC . TRBV29-1 many TRBJ1-2
CASSFGDVWADTQYF TGTGCCAGCAGTTTTGGGGACGTGTGGGCAGATACGCAGTATTTT . TRBV27 many TRBJ2-3
CASSYSDWETQYF TGTGCCAGCAGTTACTCGGACTGGGAGACCCAGTACTTC . TRBV6-2/TRBV6-3 many TRBJ2-5
CASSLDDEQFF TGTGCCAGCAGCTTAGACGATGAGCAGTTCTTC . TRBV7-8 many TRBJ2-1
CASSQVYRGSGYTF TGTGCCAGCAGCCAAGTGTACAGGGGAAGTGGCTACACCTTC TRBD1 TRBV3-1 many TRBJ1-2
CASSFRTGNNEKLFF TGTGCCAGCAGCTTTCGGACGGGAAATAATGAAAAACTGTTTTTT . TRBV7-2 many TRBJ1-4
CASSGLRNEQYF TGTGCCAGCAGCGGGCTACGTAACGAGCAGTACTTC . TRBV14 . TRBJ2-7
CASWSPSGNTIYF TGTGCCAGCTGGAGTCCCTCTGGAAACACCATATATTTT . TRBV7-9 few TRBJ1-3
CASSPRLVAGSGELFF TGCGCCAGCAGCCCCCGACTAGTCGCGGGATCAGGGGAGCTGTTTTTT . TRBV5-1 . TRBJ2-2
CASSPVDRLDTGELFF TGTGCCAGCAGCCCAGTCGACAGGTTAGACACCGGGGAGCTGTTTTTT . TRBV6-2/TRBV6-3 many TRBJ2-2
CSARRQSGTQYF TGCAGTGCTAGACGACAATCCGGTACGCAGTATTTT . TRBV20-1 many TRBJ2-3
CASSREGGGTDTQYF TGTGCCAGCAGTAGAGAGGGCGGTGGGACAGATACGCAGTATTTT . TRBV9 . TRBJ2-3
CAWSVLGTQTYEQYF TGTGCCTGGAGTGTACTAGGGACACAGACCTACGAGCAGTACTTC . TRBV30 many TRBJ2-7
CASSPREGTTGSPLHF TGTGCCAGCAGCCCTCGAGAGGGGACAACCGGATCACCCCTCCACTTT . TRBV6-1 many TRBJ1-6
CASSKAGGFQNIQYF TGCGCCAGCAGCAAAGCAGGGGGTTTCCAAAACATTCAGTACTTC TRBD1 TRBV5-1 many TRBJ2-4
CASSDRDLGWNTEAFF TGTGCCAGCAGCGATAGGGACCTCGGGTGGAACACTGAAGCTTTCTTT . TRBV3-1 many TRBJ1-1
CASSLERQGAQYF TGTGCCAGCAGCTTAGAGAGACAGGGGGCCCAGTACTTC TRBD1 TRBV11-2 . TRBJ2-5
CSARDYQSRNEQYF TGCAGTGCAAGGGACTACCAGTCGAGGAACGAGCAGTACTTC TRBD2 TRBV20-1 many TRBJ2-7
CASSFTGGADTEAFF TGTGCCAGCAGCTTCACAGGGGGCGCGGACACTGAAGCTTTCTTT TRBD1 TRBV28 . TRBJ1-1
CASPGKVQETQYF TGTGCCAGCCCCGGGAAGGTCCAAGAGACCCAGTACTTC . TRBV6-4 few TRBJ2-5
CASSQGHRVNTEAFF TGTGCCAGCAGCCAAGGACACAGGGTGAACACTGAAGCTTTCTTT . TRBV4-2 . TRBJ1-1
CASSPISGRTDTQYF TGTGCCAGCAGCCCAATTAGCGGCCGCACAGATACGCAGTATTTT . TRBV27 many TRBJ2-3
CASSLSRAEANEKLFF TGTGCCAGCAGTTTATCCCGGGCCGAGGCTAATGAAAAACTGTTTTTT . TRBV28 many TRBJ1-4
CASSLGAGSYNEQFF TGTGCCAGCAGCTTAGGGGCGGGATCCTACAATGAGCAGTTCTTC . TRBV11-2 many TRBJ2-1
CASSLVRGSNEQFF TGCGCCAGCAGCTTGGTTAGGGGATCCAATGAGCAGTTCTTC . TRBV5-1 many TRBJ2-1
CSVCLIGTSGSETQYF TGCAGCGTCTGTTTGATCGGGACTAGCGGGAGTGAGACCCAGTACTTC TRBD2 TRBV29-1 . TRBJ2-5
CASSLGTRKHEQFF TGTGCCAGCAGTCTCGGGACTAGAAAGCATGAGCAGTTCTTC TRBD2 TRBV6-2/TRBV6-3 many TRBJ2-1
CASSPGLAGFYNEQFF TGTGCCAGCAGTCCAGGACTAGCGGGATTCTACAATGAGCAGTTCTTC TRBD2 TRBV6-2/TRBV6-3 many TRBJ2-1
CASSSLGQGRPYEQYF TGTGCCAGCAGTTCTTTAGGACAGGGAAGGCCATACGAGCAGTACTTC TRBD1 TRBV27 many TRBJ2-7
CASRDRREANEKLFF TGTGCCAGTAGGGACAGAAGAGAGGCTAATGAAAAACTGTTTTTT . TRBV19 many TRBJ1-4
CSAPAMVQHSYEQYF TGCAGTGCTCCGGCAATGGTCCAACACTCCTACGAGCAGTACTTC . TRBV20-1 many TRBJ2-7
CASSLRPVTEAFF TGTGCCAGCAGCTTGCGTCCAGTAACTGAAGCTTTCTTT . TRBV5-8 many TRBJ1-1
CASSSVSSGSTDTQYF TGTGCCAGCAGCTCCGTTTCTAGCGGGAGCACAGATACGCAGTATTTT TRBD2 TRBV7-3 . TRBJ2-3
CASSLTGQNYGYTF TGTGCCAGCAGTTTAACGGGACAGAACTATGGCTACACCTTC TRBD1 TRBV12-3/TRBV12-4 many TRBJ1-2
CASSLVTSGGYNEQFF TGTGCCAGCAGCTTAGTAACTAGCGGCGGCTACAATGAGCAGTTCTTC TRBD2 TRBV7-2 many TRBJ2-1